This T cell receptor (beta chain) emerged from a study of blood T cell repertoires in COVID-19. Study in general: Whether acute or convalescent, the COVID-19 samples came from the United States, Italy and Spain.

Losses at the gene ends were 4 bases for V and 5 bases for J; bases not matched to a gene: 5. The CDR3 is 14 amino acids. Germline CDR1 is MNHEY and CDR2 is SMNVEV (reference sequence). Sequenced by immunoSEQ multiplex PCR; TCRdb stores in-frame clones only, minus some. The data contain around 400,000 clones, around 83% of them seen just once; the ten biggest clones take up 5% to 5.5%. The clonotype was recovered from a woman aged 45-65 years who had recovered from COVID-19. The V call is TRBV27, the J call TRBJ2-1; 7 bases map to TRBD2. Sequences were obtained from PBMCs or T cells enriched from blood (not recorded which). This CDR3 is CASSWGGTHNEQFF. The CDR3, as DNA: TGTGCCAGCAGTTGGGGAGGGACGCACAATGAGCAGTTCTTC.